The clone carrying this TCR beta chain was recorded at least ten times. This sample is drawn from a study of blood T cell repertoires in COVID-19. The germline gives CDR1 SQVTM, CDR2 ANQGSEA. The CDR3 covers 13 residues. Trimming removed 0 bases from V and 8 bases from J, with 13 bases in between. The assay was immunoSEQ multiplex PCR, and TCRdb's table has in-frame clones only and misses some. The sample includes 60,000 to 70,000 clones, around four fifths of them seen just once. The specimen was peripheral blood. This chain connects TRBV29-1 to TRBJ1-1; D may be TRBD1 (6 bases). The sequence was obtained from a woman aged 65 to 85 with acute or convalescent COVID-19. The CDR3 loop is CSVEDSRGVEAFF. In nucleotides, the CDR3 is TGCAGCGTTGAAGATTCCAGGGGAGTCGAAGCTTTCTTT.